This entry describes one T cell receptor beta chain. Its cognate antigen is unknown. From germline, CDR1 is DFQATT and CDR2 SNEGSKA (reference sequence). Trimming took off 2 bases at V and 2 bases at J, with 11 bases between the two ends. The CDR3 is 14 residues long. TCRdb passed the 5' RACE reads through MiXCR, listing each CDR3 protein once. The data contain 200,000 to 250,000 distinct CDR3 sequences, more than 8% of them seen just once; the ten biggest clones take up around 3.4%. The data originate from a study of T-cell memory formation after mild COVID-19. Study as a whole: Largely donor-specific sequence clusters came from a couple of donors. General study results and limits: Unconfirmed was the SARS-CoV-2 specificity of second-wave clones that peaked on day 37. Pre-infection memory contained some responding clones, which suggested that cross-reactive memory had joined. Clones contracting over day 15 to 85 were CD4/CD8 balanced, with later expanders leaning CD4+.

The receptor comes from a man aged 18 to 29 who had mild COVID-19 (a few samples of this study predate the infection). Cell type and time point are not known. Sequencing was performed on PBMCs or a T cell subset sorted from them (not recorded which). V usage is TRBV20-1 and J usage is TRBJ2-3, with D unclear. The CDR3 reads CSARFGGATDTQYF. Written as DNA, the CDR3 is TGCAGTGCTAGATTCGGCGGTGCCACAGATACGCAGTATTTT.